The clone carrying this T cell receptor beta chain was seen more than once but under ten times. Its antigen is unknown. The sample belongs to a study of cytomegalovirus exposure and HLA in healthy donors. With 60 Vbeta and 13 Jbeta primers, the PCR was carried out. Data came from immunoSEQ multiplex PCR; TCRdb stores just in-frame clones and leaves some out. In the table there are some 150,000 clones, roughly 80% of which are singletons. Trimming took 1 base from V and 1 from J, leaving 9 bases between them. Germline V CDR1 and CDR2: MDHEN, SYDVKM. CDR3 length equals 15 residues. Overall study results and limits: The productive fraction for most TCR beta V segments was about 90% or about 30% in an earlier analysis. Most TCR sequences showed up rarely, but some public TCRs showed up in many donors. In vitro testing confirmed a few CMV-associated chains as specific for CMV antigens. There were 150 to 200 TCR beta chains listed as cytomegalovirus-associated.

What was sequenced was PBMCs. The sequence was obtained from a woman between 45 and 65 years old in good health and CMV-seronegative. The rearrangement joins TRBV28 to TRBJ2-3; D perhaps matches TRBD2 (5 bases). The CDR3: CASSLLRERTDTQYF. The CDR3 coding sequence is TGTGCCAGCAGTTTATTGAGGGAGCGCACAGATACGCAGTATTTT.